These 9 T cell receptor beta chains share one sample of origin, sequenced in a study of T cells in Graves' hyperthyroidism and ophthalmopathy. Researchers amplified the TCR beta CDR3 regions from RNA transcripts. The study used the HTBI primer set for a first-round RT-PCR of the TCR CDR3. TCRdb recomputed calls from the multiplex PCR reads with MiXCR, one row per CDR3 protein. The top ten clones hold around two thirds of a sample with hundreds of thousands of distinct CDR3 sequences, about 20% of them seen once. The specimen sequenced was blood. Receptors were obtained from a man between 25 and 39 years old with Graves' ophthalmopathy.

The chain couples TRBV10-1 to TRBJ2-1, with D perhaps TRBD2 (6 bases). Germline V gives CDR1 WNHNN, CDR2 SYGVQD (reference sequence). Trimming took off 4 bases at V and 5 bases at J, with 12 bases between the two ends. CDR3 length: 14 residues. The DNA of the CDR3 is TGCGCCAGCAGTGCAGGCGGGATAGACAATGAGCAGTTCTTC. It is translated as CASSAGGIDNEQFF.

This clonotype came up many times. The gene calls are TRBV6-1 and TRBJ1-5, with 9 bases fitting TRBD1. From germline, CDR1 is MNHNS and CDR2 SASEGT. The CDR3 is 15 residues long. V shed 3 bases, J shed 7 bases, and the junction held 7 bases outside the gene matches. CDR3 residues: CASSDGTGIGQPQHF. For the CDR3, the DNA is TGTGCCAGCAGTGACGGGACAGGGATAGGCCAGCCCCAGCATTTT.

V and J are TRBV3-1 and TRBJ2-7, with 8 nucleotides matching TRBD1. CDR1 is LGHDT and CDR2 is YNNKEL in the germline V gene (reference sequence). The CDR3 covers 14 residues. V lost 4 bases, J lost 2 bases, and 4 bases stayed unmatched. In DNA form, the CDR3 reads TGTGCCAGCAGCCTGGAACAGGGGGCCTACGAGCAGTACTTC. This sequence encodes CASSLEQGAYEQYF.

V is TRBV7-9 and J is TRBJ2-3; TRBD2 matches 10 bases. CDR1 is SEHNR and CDR2 is FQNEAQ in the germline V gene (reference sequence). This CDR3 is 19 amino acids long. The V and J ends lost 1 base and 1 base, in that order; junction bases with no gene match: 11. The CDR3 sequence: CASSLGRPPGTSGTDTQYF. CDR3 in DNA: TGTGCCAGCAGCTTAGGAAGACCCCCCGGGACTAGCGGCACAGATACGCAGTATTTT.

The CDR3 is CASSPAPGSGNTIYF. CDR3 DNA sequence: TGTGCCAGCAGTCCCGCTCCCGGCTCTGGAAACACCATATATTTT. The genes are TRBV6-1 and TRBJ1-3, with D unclear. V was cut by 5 bases and J by 0 bases, with 11 bases left in between. The CDR3 length is 15 residues. Germline V gene data show CDR1 as MNHNS and CDR2 as SASEGT.

The CDR3 is CSARGLAAFGNEQFF. The CDR3 nucleotides read TGCAGTGCTAGGGGGTTAGCCGCCTTTGGGAATGAGCAGTTCTTC. The rearrangement uses TRBV20-1 and TRBJ2-1; the D is unclear. The CDR3 is 15 amino acids. Germline lookup yields CDR1 DFQATT and CDR2 SNEGSKA (reference sequence). The V end lost 3 bases, the J end lost 7 bases, and 19 bases lay between the germline ends.

There are a few counts of this clonotype. The junction and the germline gene differ at one end; a read error may be behind it. The V and J genes are TRBV7-2 and TRBJ1-5; D not resolved. CDR3 length: 15 amino acids. Germline V gene lookup returns CDR1 SGHTA and CDR2 FQGNSA. DNA of the CDR3: TGTGCCAGCAGCTTAGGCTCTGGGAGCAGTCAGCCCCAGCATTTT. Amino acids: CASSLGSGSSQPQHF. Combining the CDR3 with reference TRBV7-2 and TRBJ1-5 gives the whole variable domain GAGVSQSPSNKVTEKGKDVELRCDPISGHTALYWYRQSLGQGLEFLIYFQGNSAPDKSGLPSDRFSAERTGGSVSTLTIQRTQQEDSAVYLCASSLGSGSSQPQHFGDGTRLSIL.

This clonotype was counted a few times. The V call is TRBV28, the J call TRBJ2-7; D may be TRBD1 (6 bases). In germline, CDR1 is MDHEN, CDR2 SYDVKM. Trimming stripped 7 bases from V and 0 bases from J, with 7 bases between. The CDR3 is made up of 12 amino acids. Written as DNA, the CDR3 is TGTGCCAGCAAGGGGGTCTCCTACGAGCAGTACTTC. As protein: CASKGVSYEQYF.

This clonotype was observed a few times. The chain employs TRBV2 and TRBJ1-3; D remains ambiguous. The CDR3 contains 17 residues. Germline V gene sequence: CDR1 SNHLY, CDR2 FYNNEI. Trimming shortened V by 2 bases and J by 0 bases, and 14 bases separated the two germline ends. CDR3 amino acids: CASSEFGRAISGNTIYF. CDR3 DNA: TGTGCCAGCAGTGAATTTGGGCGGGCTATCTCTGGAAACACCATATATTTT.